The rows below give T cell receptor beta chains drawn from one sample of a study of patients and donors after allogeneic stem cell transplantation. TCRdb ran MiXCR on the RT-PCR reads and lists one entry per CDR3 protein. The data show about 74,000 distinct CDR3 sequences, with more than 20% seen just once and 26% held by the top ten. Sequencing was done on a sample of blood, either unsorted or a sorted T cell fraction (not recorded which). Receptors were obtained from a human donor who was either an allogeneic HSCT recipient or a stem cell or donor lymphocyte infusion donor (not recorded which). It is not recorded whose cells these are; they may come from a transplant donor. CDR3s include the opening cysteine and the closing phenylalanine or tryptophan. The order of the fields is D gene, J gene, clone size, V gene, CDR3 protein, CDR3 DNA. D genes are given only for firm matches. The size of a clone is reported for some rows only, either as once, few or many, or as a class for expanded clones.

>.|TRBJ2-2|.|TRBV7-6
CASSFTGSGELFF
TGTGCCAGCAGCTTTACAGGGTCCGGGGAGCTGTTTTTT
>.|TRBJ2-5|.|TRBV4-3
CASSLDNGETQYF
TGCGCCAGCAGCCTCGACAACGGGGAGACCCAGTACTTC
>.|TRBJ2-1|.|TRBV7-9
CASSLDSGSYNEQFF
TGTGCCAGCAGCTTAGATTCGGGCTCCTACAATGAGCAGTTCTTC
>TRBD2|TRBJ2-1|.|TRBV7-2
CASSTQLAGVVNEQFF
TGTGCCAGCAGCACCCAACTAGCGGGAGTTGTGAATGAGCAGTTCTTC
>.|TRBJ1-1|many|TRBV5-6
CASSLAWGADTEAFF
TGTGCCAGCAGCTTGGCGTGGGGCGCGGATACTGAAGCTTTCTTT
>.|TRBJ1-2|.|TRBV5-1
CASSLDPRGAEGYTF
TGCGCCAGCAGCTTGGACCCTCGGGGGGCTGAGGGCTACACCTTC
>TRBD1|TRBJ1-1|.|TRBV5-1
CASSLGQGLTEAFF
TGCGCCAGCAGCTTGGGACAGGGTTTGACTGAAGCTTTCTTT
>.|TRBJ2-2|.|TRBV5-6
CASSFKFRGSGELFF
TGTGCCAGCAGCTTTAAATTCCGGGGAAGCGGGGAGCTGTTTTTT
>.|TRBJ1-5|.|TRBV7-8
CASSLARVGGQPQHF
TGTGCCAGCAGCTTAGCGCGGGTGGGAGGCCAGCCCCAGCATTTT
>.|TRBJ2-1|.|TRBV29-1
CSVENEQFF
TGCAGCGTTGAGAATGAGCAGTTCTTC
>.|TRBJ2-3|once|TRBV4-3
CASSLNSGSTDTQYF
TGCGCCAGCAGCCTCAATAGCGGAAGCACAGATACGCAGTATTTT
>.|TRBJ2-2|.|TRBV12-3/TRBV12-4
CASSFVEAYGELFF
TGTGCCAGCAGTTTTGTCGAAGCTTACGGGGAGCTGTTTTTT
>.|TRBJ1-1|many|TRBV7-9
CASSFFTGTEAFF
TGTGCCAGCAGCTTTTTTACCGGGACTGAAGCTTTCTTT
>TRBD2|TRBJ2-7|few|TRBV7-9
CASSLRVASGIHYEQYF
TGTGCCAGCAGCTTAAGGGTCGCTAGCGGGATCCATTACGAGCAGTACTTC
>.|TRBJ1-5|.|TRBV7-2
CASSLIQSGGPQHF
TGTGCCAGCAGCTTAATACAGTCTGGAGGGCCCCAGCATTTT
>TRBD2|TRBJ2-1|.|TRBV6-5
CASSYDPSGTYNEQFF
TGTGCCAGCAGTTACGACCCTAGCGGAACCTACAATGAGCAGTTCTTC
>.|TRBJ1-2|few|TRBV7-9
CASSLALPYGYTF
TGTGCCAGCAGCTTAGCGCTTCCCTATGGCTACACCTTC
>.|TRBJ1-2|few|TRBV30
CAWSKGSYGYTF
TGTGCCTGGAGTAAGGGGTCCTATGGCTACACCTTC